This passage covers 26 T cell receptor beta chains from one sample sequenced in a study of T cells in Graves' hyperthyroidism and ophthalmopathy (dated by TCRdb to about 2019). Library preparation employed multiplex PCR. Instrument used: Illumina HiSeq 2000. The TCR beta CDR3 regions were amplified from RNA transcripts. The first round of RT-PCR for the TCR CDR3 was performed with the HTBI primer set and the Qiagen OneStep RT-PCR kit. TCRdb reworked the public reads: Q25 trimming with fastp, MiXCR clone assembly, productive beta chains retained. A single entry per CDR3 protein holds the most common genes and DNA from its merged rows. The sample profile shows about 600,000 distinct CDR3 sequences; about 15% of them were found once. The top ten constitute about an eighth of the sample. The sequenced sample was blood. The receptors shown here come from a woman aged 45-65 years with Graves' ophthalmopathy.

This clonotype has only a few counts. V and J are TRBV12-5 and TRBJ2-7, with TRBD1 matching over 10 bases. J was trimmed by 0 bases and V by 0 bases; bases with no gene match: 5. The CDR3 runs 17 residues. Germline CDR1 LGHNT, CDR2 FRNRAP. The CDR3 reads CASGLVVGTGASYEQYF. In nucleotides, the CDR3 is TGTGCTAGTGGTTTGGTAGTGGGGACAGGGGCCTCCTACGAGCAGTACTTC.

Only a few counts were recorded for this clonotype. The CDR3 loop is CASSGTGGFYGYTF. The CDR3 DNA sequence: TGTGCCAGCTCCGGGACAGGGGGGTTTTATGGCTACACCTTC. The chain couples TRBV27 to TRBJ1-2; 11 nucleotides agree with TRBD1. Germline CDR1 is MNHEY and CDR2 is SMNVEV (reference sequence). The length of the CDR3 is 14 residues. Trimming at V came to 8 bases and at J to 5 bases, leaving 7 bases not matched to a gene.

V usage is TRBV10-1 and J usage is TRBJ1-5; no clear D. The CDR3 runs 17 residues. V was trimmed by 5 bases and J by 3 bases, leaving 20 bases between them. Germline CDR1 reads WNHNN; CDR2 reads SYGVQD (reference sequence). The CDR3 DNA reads TGCGCCAGCAGTCTATCCTCGACCGAATTTAACAATCAGCCCCAGCATTTT. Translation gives CASSLSSTEFNNQPQHF.

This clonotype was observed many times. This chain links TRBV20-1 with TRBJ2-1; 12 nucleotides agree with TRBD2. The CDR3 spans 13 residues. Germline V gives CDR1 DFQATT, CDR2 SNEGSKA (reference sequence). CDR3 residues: CRVTSGSHNEQFF. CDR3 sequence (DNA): TGCAGGGTGACTAGCGGGAGCCACAATGAGCAGTTCTTC.

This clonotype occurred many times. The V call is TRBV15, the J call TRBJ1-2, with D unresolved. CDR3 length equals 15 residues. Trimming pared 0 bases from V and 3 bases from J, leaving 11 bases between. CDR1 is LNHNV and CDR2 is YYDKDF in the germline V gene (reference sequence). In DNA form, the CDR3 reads TGTGCCACCAGCAGAGATAATCCAGGATACTATGGCTACACCTTC. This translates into CATSRDNPGYYGYTF.

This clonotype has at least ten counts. The CDR3 region is CASSLSDSMKKSYEQYF. In nucleotides, the CDR3 is TGTGCCAGCAGTTTAAGCGACAGCATGAAAAAATCCTACGAGCAGTACTTC. V and J are TRBV28 and TRBJ2-7; tentatively, D is TRBD1 (5 bases). V lost 2 bases to trimming and J lost 1 base, with 18 bases between them. Germline CDR1 MDHEN, CDR2 SYDVKM. The CDR3 totals 17 residues.

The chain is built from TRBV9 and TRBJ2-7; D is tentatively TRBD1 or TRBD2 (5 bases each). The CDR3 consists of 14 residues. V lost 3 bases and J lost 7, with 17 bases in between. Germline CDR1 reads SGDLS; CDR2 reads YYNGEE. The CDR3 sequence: CASSAGTDSREQYF. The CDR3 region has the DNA TGTGCCAGCAGCGCCGGGACCGACTCCCGGGAGCAGTACTTC.

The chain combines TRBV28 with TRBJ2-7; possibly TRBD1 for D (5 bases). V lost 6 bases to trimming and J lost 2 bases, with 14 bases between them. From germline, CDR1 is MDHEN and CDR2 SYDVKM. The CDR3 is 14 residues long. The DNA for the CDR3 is TGTGCCAGCAGGAACGCAGACAGCACCTACGAGCAGTACTTC. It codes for CASRNADSTYEQYF.

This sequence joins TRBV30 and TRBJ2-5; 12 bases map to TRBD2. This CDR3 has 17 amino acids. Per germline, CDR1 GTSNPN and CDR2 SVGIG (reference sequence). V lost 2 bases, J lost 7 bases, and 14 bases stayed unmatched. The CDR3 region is CAWSPLGTSGPGVTQYF. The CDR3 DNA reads TGTGCCTGGAGTCCTCTAGGGACTAGCGGGCCCGGGGTGACCCAGTACTTC. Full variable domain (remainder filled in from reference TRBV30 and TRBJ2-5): SQTIHQWPATLVQPVGSPLSLECTVEGTSNPNLYWYRQAAGRGLQLLFYSVGIGQISSEVPQNLSASRPQDRQFILSSKKLLLSDSGFYLCAWSPLGTSGPGVTQYFGPGTRLLVL.

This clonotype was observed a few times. The CDR3 region is CASSQRGQVLGQFF. CDR3 nucleotide sequence: TGTGCCAGCAGCCAAAGGGGACAGGTTTTGGGGCAGTTCTTC. The chain employs TRBV3-1 and TRBJ2-1, with 8 positions matching TRBD1. The J segment lost 12 bases and the V segment lost 2 bases, leaving 9 bases of the junction unmatched. Germline-derived CDR1 and CDR2 are LGHDT and YNNKEL (reference sequence). CDR3 length: 14 amino acids.

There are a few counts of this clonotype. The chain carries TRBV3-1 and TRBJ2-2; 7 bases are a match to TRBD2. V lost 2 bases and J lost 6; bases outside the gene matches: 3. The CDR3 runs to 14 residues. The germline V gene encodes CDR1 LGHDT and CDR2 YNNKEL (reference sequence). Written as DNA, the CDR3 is TGTGCCAGCAGCCAACGCACTAGCGCCGGGGAGCTGTTTTTT. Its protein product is CASSQRTSAGELFF.

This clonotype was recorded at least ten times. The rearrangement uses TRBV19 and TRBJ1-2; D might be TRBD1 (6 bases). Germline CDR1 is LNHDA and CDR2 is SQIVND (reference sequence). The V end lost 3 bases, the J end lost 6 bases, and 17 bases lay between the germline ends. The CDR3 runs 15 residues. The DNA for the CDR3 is TGTGCCAGTAGTATTTTGAGACAGGACCTCCATGGCTACACCTTC. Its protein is CASSILRQDLHGYTF.

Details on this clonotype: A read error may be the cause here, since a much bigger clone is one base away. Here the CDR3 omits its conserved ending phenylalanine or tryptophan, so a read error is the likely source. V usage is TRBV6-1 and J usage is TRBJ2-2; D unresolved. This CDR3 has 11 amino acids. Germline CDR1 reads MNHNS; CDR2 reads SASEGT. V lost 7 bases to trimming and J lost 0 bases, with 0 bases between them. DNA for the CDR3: TGTGCCAGCACGAACACCGGGGAGCTGTTTTCT. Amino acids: CASTNTGELFS.

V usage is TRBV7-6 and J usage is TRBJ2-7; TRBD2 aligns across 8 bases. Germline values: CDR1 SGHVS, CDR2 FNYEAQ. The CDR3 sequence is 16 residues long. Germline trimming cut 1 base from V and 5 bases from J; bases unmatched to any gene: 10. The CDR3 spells CASSLEWSTSGDEQYF. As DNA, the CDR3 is TGTGCCAGCAGCTTAGAGTGGTCAACTAGCGGTGACGAGCAGTACTTC.

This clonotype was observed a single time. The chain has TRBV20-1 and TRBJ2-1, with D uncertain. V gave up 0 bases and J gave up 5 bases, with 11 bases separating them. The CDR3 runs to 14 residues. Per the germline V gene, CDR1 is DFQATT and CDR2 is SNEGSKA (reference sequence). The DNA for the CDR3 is TGCAGTGCTAGAGATGTAGGAGTAGACAATGAGCAGTTCTTC. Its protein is CSARDVGVDNEQFF.

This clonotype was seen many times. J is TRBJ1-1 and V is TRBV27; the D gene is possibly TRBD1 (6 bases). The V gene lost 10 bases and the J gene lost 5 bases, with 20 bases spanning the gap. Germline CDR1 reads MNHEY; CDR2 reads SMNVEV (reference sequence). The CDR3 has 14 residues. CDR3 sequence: CATRISGGQTEAFF. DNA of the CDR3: TGTGCCACCAGAATTTCTGGGGGGCAGACTGAAGCTTTCTTT.

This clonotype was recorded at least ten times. The CDR3 region is CASSYDGQHQPQHF. CDR3 bases: TGTGCCAGCAGTTACGACGGTCAACATCAGCCCCAGCATTTT. The chain is built from TRBV6-1 and TRBJ1-5; D gene ambiguous. Germline CDR1 and CDR2: MNHNS and SASEGT. V dropped 5 bases and J dropped 5 bases, with 13 bases sitting between them. The CDR3 covers 14 residues.

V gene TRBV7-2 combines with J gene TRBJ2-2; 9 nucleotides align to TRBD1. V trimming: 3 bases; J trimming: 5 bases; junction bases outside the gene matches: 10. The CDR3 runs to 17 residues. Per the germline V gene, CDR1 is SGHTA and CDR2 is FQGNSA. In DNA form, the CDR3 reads TGTGCCAGCAGCTTGCAACCGACAGGGGGGAAAACCGGGGAGCTGTTTTTT. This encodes CASSLQPTGGKTGELFF.

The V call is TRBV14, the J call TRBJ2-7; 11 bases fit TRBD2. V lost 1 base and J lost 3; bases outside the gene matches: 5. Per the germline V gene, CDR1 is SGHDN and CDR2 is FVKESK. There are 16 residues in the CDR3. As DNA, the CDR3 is TGTGCCAGCAGCCAAGCTCCTAGCGGGAGGCTCTACGAGCAGTACTTC. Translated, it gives CASSQAPSGRLYEQYF.

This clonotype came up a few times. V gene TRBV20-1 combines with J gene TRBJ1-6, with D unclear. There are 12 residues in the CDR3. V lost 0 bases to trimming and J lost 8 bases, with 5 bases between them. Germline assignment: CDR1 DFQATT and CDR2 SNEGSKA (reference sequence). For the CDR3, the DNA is TGCAGTGCTAGAGATAGGGATTCACCCCTCCACTTT. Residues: CSARDRDSPLHF.

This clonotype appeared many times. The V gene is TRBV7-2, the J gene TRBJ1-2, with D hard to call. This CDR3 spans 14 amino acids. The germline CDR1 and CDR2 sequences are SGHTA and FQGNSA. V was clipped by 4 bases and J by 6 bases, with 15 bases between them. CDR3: CASSSRTQANGYTF. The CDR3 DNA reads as TGTGCCAGCAGCTCACGGACCCAGGCGAATGGCTACACCTTC.

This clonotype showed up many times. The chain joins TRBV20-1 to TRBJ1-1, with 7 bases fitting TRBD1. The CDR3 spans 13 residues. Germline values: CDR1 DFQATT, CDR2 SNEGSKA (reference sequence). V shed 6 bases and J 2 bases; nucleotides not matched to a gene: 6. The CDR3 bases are TGCAGTGCCGAGGGGACAGAAAACACTGAAGCTTTCTTT. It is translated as CSAEGTENTEAFF.

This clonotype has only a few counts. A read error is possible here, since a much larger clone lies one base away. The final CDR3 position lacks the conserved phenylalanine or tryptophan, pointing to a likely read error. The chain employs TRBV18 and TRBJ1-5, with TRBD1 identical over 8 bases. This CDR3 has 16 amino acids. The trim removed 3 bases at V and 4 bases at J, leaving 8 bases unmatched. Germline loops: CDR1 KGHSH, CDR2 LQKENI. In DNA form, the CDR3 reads TGTGCCAGCTCACCTGACAGGGGCATTAGGAATCAGCCCCAGCATTCT. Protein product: CASSPDRGIRNQPQHS.

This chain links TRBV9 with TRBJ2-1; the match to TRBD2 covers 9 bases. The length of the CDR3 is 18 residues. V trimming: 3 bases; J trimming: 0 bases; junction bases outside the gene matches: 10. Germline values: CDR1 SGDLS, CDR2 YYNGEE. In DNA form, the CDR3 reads TGTGCCAGCAGCGCCCCCCGGGGTAGCGGGAGCTCCTACAATGAGCAGTTCTTC. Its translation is CASSAPRGSGSSYNEQFF.

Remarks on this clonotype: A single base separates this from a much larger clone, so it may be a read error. In nucleotides, the CDR3 is TGTGCCAGCAGCCCACTAGCCAATGAGCAGTTCTTC. Encoded protein: CASSPLANEQFF. The V gene is TRBV14, the J gene TRBJ2-1; TRBD2 is a possible D gene (6 bases). V dropped 4 bases and J dropped 6 bases, with 7 bases sitting between them. The length of the CDR3 is 12 residues. Germline V gene data show CDR1 as SGHDN and CDR2 as FVKESK.

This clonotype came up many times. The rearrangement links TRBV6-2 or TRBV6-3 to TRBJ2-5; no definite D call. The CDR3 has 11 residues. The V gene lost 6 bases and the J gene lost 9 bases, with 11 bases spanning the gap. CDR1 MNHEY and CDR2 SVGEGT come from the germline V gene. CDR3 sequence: CASSSSEAQYF. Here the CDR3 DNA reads TGTGCCAGCAGCTCCAGCGAGGCCCAGTACTTC.